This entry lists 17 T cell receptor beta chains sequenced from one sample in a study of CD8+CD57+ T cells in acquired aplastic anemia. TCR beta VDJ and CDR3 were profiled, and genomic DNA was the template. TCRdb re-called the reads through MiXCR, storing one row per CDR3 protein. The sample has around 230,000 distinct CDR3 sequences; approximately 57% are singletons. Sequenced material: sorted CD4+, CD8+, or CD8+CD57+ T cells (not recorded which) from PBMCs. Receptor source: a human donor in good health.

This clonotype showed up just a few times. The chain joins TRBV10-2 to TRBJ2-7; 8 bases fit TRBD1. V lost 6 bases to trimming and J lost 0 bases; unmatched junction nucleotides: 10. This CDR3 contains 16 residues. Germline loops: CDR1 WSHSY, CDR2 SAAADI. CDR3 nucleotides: TGCGCCAGCAGCGGTCCTCCGGGACAGGCCTCCTACGAGCAGTACTTC. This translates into CASSGPPGQASYEQYF.

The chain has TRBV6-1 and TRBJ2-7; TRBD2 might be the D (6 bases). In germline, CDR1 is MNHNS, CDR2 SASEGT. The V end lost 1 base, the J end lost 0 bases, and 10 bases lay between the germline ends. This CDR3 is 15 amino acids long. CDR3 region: CASSEGSGGSYEQYF. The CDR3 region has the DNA TGTGCCAGCAGTGAAGGGTCCGGGGGCTCCTACGAGCAGTACTTC.

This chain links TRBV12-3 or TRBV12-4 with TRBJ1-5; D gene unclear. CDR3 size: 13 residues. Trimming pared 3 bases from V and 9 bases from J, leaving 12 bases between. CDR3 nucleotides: TGTGCCAGCAGTTTGGAGGACCGGAGGCCCCAGCATTTT. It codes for CASSLEDRRPQHF.

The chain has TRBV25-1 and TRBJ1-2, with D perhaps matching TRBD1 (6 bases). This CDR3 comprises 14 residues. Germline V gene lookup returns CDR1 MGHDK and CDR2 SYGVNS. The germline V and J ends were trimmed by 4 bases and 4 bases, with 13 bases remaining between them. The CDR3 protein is CASSGPGVGYGYTF. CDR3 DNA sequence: TGTGCCAGCAGTGGTCCAGGGGTTGGCTATGGCTACACCTTC.

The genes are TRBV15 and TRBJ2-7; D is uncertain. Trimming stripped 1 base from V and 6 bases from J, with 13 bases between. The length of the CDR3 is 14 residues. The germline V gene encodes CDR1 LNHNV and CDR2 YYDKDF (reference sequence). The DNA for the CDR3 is TGTGCCACCAGCAGAGGACCTGGGGTCTCCGAGCAGTACTTC. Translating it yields CATSRGPGVSEQYF.

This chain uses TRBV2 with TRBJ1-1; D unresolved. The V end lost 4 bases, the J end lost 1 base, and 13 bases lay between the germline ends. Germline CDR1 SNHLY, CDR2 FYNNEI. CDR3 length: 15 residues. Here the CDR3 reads CASSGSSGRNTEAFF. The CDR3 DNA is TGTGCCAGCAGTGGATCATCCGGACGGAACACTGAAGCTTTCTTT. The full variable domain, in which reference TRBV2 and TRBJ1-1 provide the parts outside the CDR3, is EPEVTQTPSHQVTQMGQEVILRCVPISNHLYFYWYRQILGQKVEFLVSFYNNEISEKSEIFDDQFSVERPDGSNFTLKIRSTKLEDSAMYFCASSGSSGRNTEAFFGQGTRLTVV.

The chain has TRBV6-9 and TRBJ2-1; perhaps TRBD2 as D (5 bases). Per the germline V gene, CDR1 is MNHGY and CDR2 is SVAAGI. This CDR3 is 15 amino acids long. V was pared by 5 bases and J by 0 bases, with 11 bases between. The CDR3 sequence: CASSVIGSSYNEQFF. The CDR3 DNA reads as TGTGCCAGCAGTGTGATAGGGAGCTCCTACAATGAGCAGTTCTTC.

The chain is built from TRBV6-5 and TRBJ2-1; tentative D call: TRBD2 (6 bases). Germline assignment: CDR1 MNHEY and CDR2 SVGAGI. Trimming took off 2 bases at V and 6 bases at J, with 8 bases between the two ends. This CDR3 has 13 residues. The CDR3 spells CASSYRGGNEQFF. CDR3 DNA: TGTGCCAGCAGTTACCGGGGAGGCAATGAGCAGTTCTTC.

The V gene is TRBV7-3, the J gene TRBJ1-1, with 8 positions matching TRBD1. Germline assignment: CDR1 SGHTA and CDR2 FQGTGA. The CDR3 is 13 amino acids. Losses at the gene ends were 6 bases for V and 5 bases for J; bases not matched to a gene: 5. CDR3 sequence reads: CASSETGVTEAFF. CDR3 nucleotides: TGTGCCAGCAGTGAGACAGGGGTGACTGAAGCTTTCTTT.

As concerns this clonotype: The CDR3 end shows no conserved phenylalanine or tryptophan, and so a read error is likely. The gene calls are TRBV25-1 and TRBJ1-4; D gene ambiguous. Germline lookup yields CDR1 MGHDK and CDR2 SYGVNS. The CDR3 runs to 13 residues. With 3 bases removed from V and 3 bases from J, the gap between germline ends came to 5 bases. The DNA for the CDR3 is TGTGCCAGCAGTGACAGGTCTAATGAAAAACTGTTTTGT. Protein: CASSDRSNEKLFC.

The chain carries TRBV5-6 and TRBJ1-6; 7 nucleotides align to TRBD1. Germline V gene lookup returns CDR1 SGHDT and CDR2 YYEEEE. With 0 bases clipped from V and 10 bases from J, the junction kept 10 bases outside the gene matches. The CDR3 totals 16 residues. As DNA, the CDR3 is TGTGCCAGCAGCTTGGGACAGGGAGGGTTGGGATCACCCCTCCACTTT. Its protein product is CASSLGQGGLGSPLHF. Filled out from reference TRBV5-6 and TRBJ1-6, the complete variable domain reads DAGVTQSPTHLIKTRGQQVTLRCSPKSGHDTVSWYQQALGQGPQFIFQYYEEEERQRGNFPDRFSGHQFPNYSSELNVNALLLGDSALYLCASSLGQGGLGSPLHFGNGTRLTVT.

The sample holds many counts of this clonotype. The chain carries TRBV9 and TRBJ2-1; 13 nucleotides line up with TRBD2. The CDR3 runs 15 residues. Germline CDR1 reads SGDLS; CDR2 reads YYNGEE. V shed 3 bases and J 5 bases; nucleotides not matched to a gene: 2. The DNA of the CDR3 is TGTGCCAGCAGCGGCGGACTAGCGGGGGACAATGAGCAGTTCTTC. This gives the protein CASSGGLAGDNEQFF. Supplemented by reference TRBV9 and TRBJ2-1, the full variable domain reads DSGVTQTPKHLITATGQRVTLRCSPRSGDLSVYWYQQSLDQGLQFLIQYYNGEERAKGNILERFSAQQFPDLHSELNLSSLELGDSALYFCASSGGLAGDNEQFFGPGTRLTVL.

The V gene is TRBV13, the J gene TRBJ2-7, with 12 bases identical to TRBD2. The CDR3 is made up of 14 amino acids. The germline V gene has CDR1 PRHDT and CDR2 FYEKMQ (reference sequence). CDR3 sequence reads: CAREASGGAYEQYF. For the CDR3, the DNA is TGTGCTAGGGAGGCTAGCGGGGGGGCCTACGAGCAGTACTTC.

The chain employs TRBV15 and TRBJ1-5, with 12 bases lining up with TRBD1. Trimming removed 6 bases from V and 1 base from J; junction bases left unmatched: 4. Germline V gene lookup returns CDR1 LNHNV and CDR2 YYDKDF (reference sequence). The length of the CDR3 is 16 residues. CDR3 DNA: TGTGCCACCAGACCGGGACAGGGGGCAAGCAATCAGCCCCAGCATTTT. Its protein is CATRPGQGASNQPQHF.

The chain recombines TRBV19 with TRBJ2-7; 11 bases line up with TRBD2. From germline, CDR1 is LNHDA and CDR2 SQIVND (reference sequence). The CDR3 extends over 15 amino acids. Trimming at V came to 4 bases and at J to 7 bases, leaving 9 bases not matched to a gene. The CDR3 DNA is TGTGCCAGTAGTAATATGGTAGCGGGGGGGCAGGAGCAGTACTTC. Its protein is CASSNMVAGGQEQYF.

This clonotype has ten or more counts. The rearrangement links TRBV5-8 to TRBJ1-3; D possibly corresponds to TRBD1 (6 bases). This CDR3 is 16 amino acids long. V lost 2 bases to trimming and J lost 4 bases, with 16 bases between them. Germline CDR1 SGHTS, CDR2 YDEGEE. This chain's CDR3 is CASSFSTGKVGNTIYF. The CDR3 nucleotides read TGTGCCAGCAGCTTCTCAACAGGGAAGGTGGGAAACACCATATATTTT.

The CDR3 here is CASSSGGVDEQFF. CDR3 nucleotide sequence: TGTGCCAGTAGCAGCGGGGGGGTGGATGAGCAGTTCTTC. The chain has TRBV19 and TRBJ2-1; 10 bases are shared with TRBD2. Germline V gene data show CDR1 as LNHDA and CDR2 as SQIVND (reference sequence). V shed 6 bases and J 8 bases; nucleotides not matched to a gene: 4. This CDR3 contains 13 residues.